This T cell receptor beta chain was sequenced for a study of blood T cells in healthy people across ages. Study-wide results and limits: TCR beta diversity correlated strongly with naive T cell percentage.

The germline V gene has CDR1 MNHEY and CDR2 SVGAGI. Deletions cut 0 bases from V and 0 bases from J, with 9 bases between. The length of the CDR3 is 16 residues. Comment on this clonotype: Its target is not known.

For the second PCR, which ran for about 6 to 12 cycles, a sample-barcoded 5' primer and a J-beta primer mix were used. TCRdb fed the 5' RACE reads into MiXCR, producing one record per CDR3 protein. The sample lists about 640,000 distinct CDR3 sequences; under 70% were seen once. The receptor's source is a man aged 55-75 years in good health. Sequenced input: blood. The chain carries TRBV6-5 and TRBJ2-4; no reliable D call. The CDR3 DNA reads TGTGCCAGCAGTTACTCGACCGATAAAGCCAAAAACATTCAGTACTTC. It is translated as CASSYSTDKAKNIQYF.